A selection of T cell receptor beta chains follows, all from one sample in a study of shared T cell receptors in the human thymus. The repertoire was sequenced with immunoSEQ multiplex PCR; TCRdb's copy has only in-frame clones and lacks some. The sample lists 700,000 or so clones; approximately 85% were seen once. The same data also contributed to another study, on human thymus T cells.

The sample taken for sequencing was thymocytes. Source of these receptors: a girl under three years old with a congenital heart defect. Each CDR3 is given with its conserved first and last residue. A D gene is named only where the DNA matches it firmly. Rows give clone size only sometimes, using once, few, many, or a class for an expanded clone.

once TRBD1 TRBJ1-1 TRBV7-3 TGTGCCAGCAGCCCACATGGACAGGGGACTGAAGCTTTCTTT CASSPHGQGTEAFF
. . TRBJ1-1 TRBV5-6 TGTGCCAGCAGCTTGTCGCCCAGGTTTAACCTTGAAGCTTTCTTT CASSLSPRFNLEAFF
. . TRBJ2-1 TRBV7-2 TGTGCCAGCAGCTTATGTGGCAGGGCCAATGAGCAGTTCTTC CASSLCGRANEQFF
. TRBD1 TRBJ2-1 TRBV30 TGTGCCTGGGGGAAAACGCGGGACAGGGGGCTTAATGAGCAGTTCTTC CAWGKTRDRGLNEQFF
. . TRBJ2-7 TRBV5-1 TGCGCCAGCAGCTTGGCGAGCTCGGTCACCTACGAGCAGTACTTC CASSLASSVTYEQYF
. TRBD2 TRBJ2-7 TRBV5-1 TGCGCCAGCAGCCTGAAAACCGGGCGGCCGCGGGGGGGGGAGCAGTACTTC CASSLKTGRPRGGEQYF
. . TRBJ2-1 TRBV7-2 TGTGCCAGCAGCTTAGTGGCAAGGGACATCTACAATGAGCAGTTCTTC CASSLVARDIYNEQFF
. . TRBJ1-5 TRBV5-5 TGTGCCAGCAGCTTGACCCAGGGTGACGAGGCGGATCAGCCCCAGCATTTT CASSLTQGDEADQPQHF
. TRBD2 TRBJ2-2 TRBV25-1 TGTGCCAGCAGTGCCCGACTAGCGGGGGACACCGGGGAGCTGTTTTTT CASSARLAGDTGELFF
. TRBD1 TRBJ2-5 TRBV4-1 TGCGCCAGCAGCCACTACCAGGGGGTAGAGACCCAGTACTTC CASSHYQGVETQYF
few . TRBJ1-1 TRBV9 TGTGCCAGCAGCGCAAAACCCAGCGCAACGAACACTGAAGCTTTCTTT CASSAKPSATNTEAFF
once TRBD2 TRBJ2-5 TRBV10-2 TGCGCCAGCAAACTAGCGGGGAGGGACCCCCAGTACTTC CASKLAGRDPQYF
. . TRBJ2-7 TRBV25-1 TGTGCCAGCAGCGAGGCCCCAAGGGGGTCCTATGGGAAGCAGTACTTC CASSEAPRGSYGKQYF
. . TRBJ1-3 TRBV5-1 TGCGCCAGCAGCTTGGGGGGGGAGGAAAATGAAAACACCATATATTTT CASSLGGEENENTIYF
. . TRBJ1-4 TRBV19 TGTGCCAGTAGTATAGAGGGAAGGGGATACGAGGAAAAACTGTTTTTT CASSIEGRGYEEKLFF
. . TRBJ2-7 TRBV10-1 TGCGCCAGCGGCCAACGACAGGTCCTGCCCTACGAGCAGTACTTC CASGQRQVLPYEQYF
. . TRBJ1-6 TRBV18 TGTGCCAGCTCACCGAAGGAGGTTTCACCCCTCCACTTT CASSPKEVSPLHF
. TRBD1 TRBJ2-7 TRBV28 TGTGCCAGCAGTTGGCAATGGGACAGGGGCTCCTACGAGCAGTACTTC CASSWQWDRGSYEQYF
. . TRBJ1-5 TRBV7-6 TGTGCCAGCAGCTTAGGCGGGCAGCCCCAGCATTTT CASSLGGQPQHF
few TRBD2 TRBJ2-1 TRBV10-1 TGCGCCTCCCTAGGGGCTAGCGGAGAGAATGAGCAGTTCTTC CASLGASGENEQFF
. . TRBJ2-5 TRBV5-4 TGTGCCAGCAGCTTGTTGGCCACGGGCCAAGAGACCCAGTACTTC CASSLLATGQETQYF
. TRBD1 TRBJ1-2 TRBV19 TGTGCCAGTAGTAGAAATCCAGGGGGCGCGTACACCTTC CASSRNPGGAYTF
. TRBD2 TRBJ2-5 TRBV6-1 TGTGCCAGTAAACTAGCGGTTTTCGAGACCCAGTACTTC CASKLAVFETQYF
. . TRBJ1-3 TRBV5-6 TGTGCCAGCAGCTTGGTTGAGGCAGGGGACCTCAACACCATATATTTT CASSLVEAGDLNTIYF
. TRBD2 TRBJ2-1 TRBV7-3 TGTGCCAGCAGCCCTAGCGGGGGGGCGGGGTACAATGAGCAGTTCTTC CASSPSGGAGYNEQFF
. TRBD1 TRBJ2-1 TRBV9 TGTGCCAGCAGCGTGGGACAGGGCGGAGACAATGAGCAGTTCTTC CASSVGQGGDNEQFF
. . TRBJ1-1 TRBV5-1 TGCGCCAGCAGCTTGGAGGGAGGGGAAGCTTTCTTT CASSLEGGEAFF
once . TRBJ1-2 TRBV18 TGTGCCAGCCCAAACCCCTTTCCCTTTAACAGGGCTAACTATGGCTACACCTTC CASPNPFPFNRANYGYTF
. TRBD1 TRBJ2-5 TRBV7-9 TGTGCCAGCAGCTTAGGTCGGATAGGGGGCCGGGAGACCCAGTACTTC CASSLGRIGGRETQYF
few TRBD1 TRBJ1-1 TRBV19 TGTGCCAGTAGTATTTTAGTATCTGTGACAGGGGTCATGAACACTGAAGCTTTCTTT CASSILVSVTGVMNTEAFF
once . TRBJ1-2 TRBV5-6 TGTGCCAGCAGAGGGGGGGTGCATGGCTACACCTTC CASRGGVHGYTF
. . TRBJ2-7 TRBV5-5 TGTGCCAGCAGCTTGGGACAGCCCCGGCGAGACTACGAGCAGTACTTC CASSLGQPRRDYEQYF
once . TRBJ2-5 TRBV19 TGTGCCAGTAGTATCCAAGCTTTCGAGACCCAGTACTTC CASSIQAFETQYF
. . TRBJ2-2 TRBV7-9 TGTGCCAGCAGCCCCTGGGGTGGGGGGAATGCGAACACCGGGGAGCTGTTTTTT CASSPWGGGNANTGELFF
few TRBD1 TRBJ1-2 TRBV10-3 TGTGCCATCCCCCAGTACGGACAGGGCAACGGCTACACCTTC CAIPQYGQGNGYTF
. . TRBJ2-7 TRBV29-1 TGCAGCGTTGAAGGACCAGGCCCTTCTCCCTACGAGCAGTACTTC CSVEGPGPSPYEQYF
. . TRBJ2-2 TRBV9 TGTGCCAGCAGGGAAGGGGCCCTTAGGGGCACCGGGGAGCTGTTTTTT CASREGALRGTGELFF
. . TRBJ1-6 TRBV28 TGTGCCAGCAGTTCTTTCAGGGAGGGATCACCCCTCCACTTT CASSSFREGSPLHF
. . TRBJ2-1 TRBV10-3 TGTGCCATCAGTGAGTCGGGGCTAGATACACTTAACTACAATGAGCAGTTCTTC CAISESGLDTLNYNEQFF
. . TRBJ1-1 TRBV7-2 TGTGCCAGCTCGGTCGCTGAAGCTTTCTTT CASSVAEAFF
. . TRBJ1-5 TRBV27 TGTGCCAGCAGCGCAGACAGGCCCTTTCAGCCCCAGCATTTT CASSADRPFQPQHF
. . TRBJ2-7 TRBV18 TGTGCCAGCTCACCCCGGTCGACAGATATCTCGGGGTACTTC CASSPRSTDISGYF
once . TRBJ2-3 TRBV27 TGTGCCAGCAGTCCCCGTGGGACTTCGGCAGATACGCAGTATTTT CASSPRGTSADTQYF
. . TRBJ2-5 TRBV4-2 TGTGCCAGCAGCCAGAACTGGCAAGAGACCCAGTACTTC CASSQNWQETQYF
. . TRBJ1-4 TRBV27 TGTGCCAGCGGGTTGGGGCGGCCGAATGAAAAACTGTTTTTT CASGLGRPNEKLFF
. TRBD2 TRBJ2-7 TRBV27 TGTGCCAGCAGTTCCCGCGGGGGGGGGAACGAGCAGTACTTC CASSSRGGGNEQYF
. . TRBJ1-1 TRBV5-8 TGTGCCAACCTCGAAAACCAAATTCCGGACATTATGAACACTGAAGCTTTCTTT CANLENQIPDIMNTEAFF
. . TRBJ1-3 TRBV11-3 TGTGCCAGCAGCCGGCAATCCGGGATCGGAAACACCATATATTTT CASSRQSGIGNTIYF
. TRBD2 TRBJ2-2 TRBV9 TGTGCCAGCAGCGTAGTGCTAGCGGGGTACACCGGGGAGCTGTTTTTT CASSVVLAGYTGELFF
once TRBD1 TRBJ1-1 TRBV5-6 TGTGCCAGCAGCTCCAGAAATGGGACAGGCCCTATTGTAGGAGCTTTCTTT CASSSRNGTGPIVGAFF
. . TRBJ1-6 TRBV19 TGTGCCAGTAGTATTGGACCGAAAGGAGGGTTTAATTCACCCCTCCACTTT CASSIGPKGGFNSPLHF
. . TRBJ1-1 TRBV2 TGTGCCAGCAAGGGCAGGGCGGAAGCTTTCTTT CASKGRAEAFF
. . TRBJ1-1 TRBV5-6 TGTGCCAGCAGCGGTTTAGCGAACACTGAAGCTTTCTTT CASSGLANTEAFF
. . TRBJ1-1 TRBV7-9 TGTGCCAGCAGCTTACAGGGCCGAGGAATCACTGAAGCTTTCTTT CASSLQGRGITEAFF
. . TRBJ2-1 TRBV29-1 TGCAGCGTTGGGACACCAACCCCATACAATGAGCAGTTCTTC CSVGTPTPYNEQFF
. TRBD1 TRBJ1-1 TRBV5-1 TGCGCCAGCAGCTTGGCACCCCGGGACAGGGCTGAAGCTTTCTTT CASSLAPRDRAEAFF
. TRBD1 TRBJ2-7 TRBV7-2 TGTGCCAGCAGCTCGACAGGGGACCCCTCCGAGCAGTACTTC CASSSTGDPSEQYF
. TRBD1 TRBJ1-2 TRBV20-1 TGCAGTGCTATGACAGGGGTGGGCTACACCTTC CSAMTGVGYTF
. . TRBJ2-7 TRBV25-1 TGTGCCAGCAGTGGAAGAGCCTGGGAGCCCTACGAGCAATACTTC CASSGRAWEPYEQYF